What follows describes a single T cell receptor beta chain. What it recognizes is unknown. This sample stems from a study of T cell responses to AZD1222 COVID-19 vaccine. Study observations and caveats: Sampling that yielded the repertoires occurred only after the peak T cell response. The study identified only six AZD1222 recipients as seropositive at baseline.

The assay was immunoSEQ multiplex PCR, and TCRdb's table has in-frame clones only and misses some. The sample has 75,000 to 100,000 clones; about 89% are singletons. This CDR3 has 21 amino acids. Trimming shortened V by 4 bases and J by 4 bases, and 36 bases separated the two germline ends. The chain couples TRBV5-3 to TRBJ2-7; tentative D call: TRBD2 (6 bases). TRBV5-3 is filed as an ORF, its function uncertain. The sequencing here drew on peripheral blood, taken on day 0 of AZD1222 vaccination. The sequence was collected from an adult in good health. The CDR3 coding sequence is TGTGCCAGAAGCGACCCTTGCATAAGTTTATGGCGGGATCCCGTCTCTTACGAGCAGTACTTC. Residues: CARSDPCISLWRDPVSYEQYF.